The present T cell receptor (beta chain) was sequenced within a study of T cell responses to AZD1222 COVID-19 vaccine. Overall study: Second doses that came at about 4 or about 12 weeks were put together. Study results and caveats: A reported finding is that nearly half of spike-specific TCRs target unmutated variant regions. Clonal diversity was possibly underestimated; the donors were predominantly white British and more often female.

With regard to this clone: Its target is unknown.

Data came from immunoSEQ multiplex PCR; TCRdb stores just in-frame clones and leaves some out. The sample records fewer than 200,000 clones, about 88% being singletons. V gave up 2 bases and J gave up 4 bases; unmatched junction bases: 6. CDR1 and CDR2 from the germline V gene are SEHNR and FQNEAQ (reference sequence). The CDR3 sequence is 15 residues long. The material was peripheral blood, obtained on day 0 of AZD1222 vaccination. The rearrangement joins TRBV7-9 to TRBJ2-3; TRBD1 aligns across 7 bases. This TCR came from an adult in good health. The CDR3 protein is CASSLSLGGADTQYF. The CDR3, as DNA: TGTGCCAGCAGCTTATCTCTAGGGGGCGCAGATACGCAGTATTTT.